This T cell receptor (beta chain) was captured by sequencing in a study of cytomegalovirus exposure and HLA in healthy donors. Study-level findings and limits: Versus the approximately 720-donor mean, an Asian-associated ancestry cluster reportedly showed fewer N-insertions in a later analysis. Researchers reportedly found TCR beta sequences accurately predicted most subjects' HLA-A and HLA-B alleles.

Comments on this clone: The antigen is unknown.

The length of the CDR3 is 14 residues. Trimming cost V 1 base and J 2 bases; bases outside gene matches: 1. The V gene's germline CDR1 is GTSNPN and CDR2 SVGIG (reference sequence). The PCR employed 60 Vbeta primers together with 13 Jbeta primers. Profiling relied on immunoSEQ multiplex PCR, and the TCRdb table lists in-frame clones only, not all of them. The profile covers 140,000 or so clones, with around 82% appearing a single time and around 2.9% taken by the ten largest. This receptor was identified in a female donor in good health and CMV-seronegative. The source material was PBMCs. The rearrangement uses TRBV30 and TRBJ2-5; 10 bases are shared with TRBD2. CDR3 loop: CAWSATSGQETQYF. CDR3 in DNA: TGTGCCTGGAGTGCGACTAGCGGGCAAGAGACCCAGTACTTC. The full variable domain, with the rest looked up from reference TRBV30 and TRBJ2-5, is SQTIHQWPATLVQPVGSPLSLECTVEGTSNPNLYWYRQAAGRGLQLLFYSVGIGQISSEVPQNLSASRPQDRQFILSSKKLLLSDSGFYLCAWSATSGQETQYFGPGTRLLVL.